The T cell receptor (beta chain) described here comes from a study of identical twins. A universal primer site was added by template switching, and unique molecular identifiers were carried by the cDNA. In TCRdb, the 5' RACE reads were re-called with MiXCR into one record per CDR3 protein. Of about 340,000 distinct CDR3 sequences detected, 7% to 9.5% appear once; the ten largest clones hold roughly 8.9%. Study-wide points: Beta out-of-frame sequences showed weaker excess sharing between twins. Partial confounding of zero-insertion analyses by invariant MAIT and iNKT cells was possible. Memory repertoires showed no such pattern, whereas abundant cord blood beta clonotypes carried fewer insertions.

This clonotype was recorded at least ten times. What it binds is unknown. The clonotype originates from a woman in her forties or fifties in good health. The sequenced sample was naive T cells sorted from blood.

CDR3 bases: TGTGCCAGCAGCTTAGGACTAGCGGGGAACAATGAGCAGTTCTTC. This encodes CASSLGLAGNNEQFF. The chain combines TRBV7-9 with TRBJ2-1; 11 bases match TRBD2. Germline CDR1 reads SEHNR; CDR2 reads FQNEAQ (reference sequence). The CDR3 is made up of 15 amino acids. V dropped 1 base and J dropped 5; count of bases not matched to a gene: 1.